These 22 T cell receptor beta chains originate from one sample sequenced in a study of control samples from healthy donors and cancer patients. Measured with immunoSEQ multiplex PCR; TCRdb has only the in-frame clones, and not every one. The sample shows 100,000 to 150,000 clones, roughly 90% of them seen only once. Specimen: blood. Receptors were obtained from a woman aged 45 to 65 in good health.

The CDR3 DNA follows: TGTGCCAGCAGCTTAGACAGGGGAGCCGGGGAGCTGTTTTTT. Amino acid sequence: CASSLDRGAGELFF. The chain uses TRBV11-1 and TRBJ2-2, with TRBD1 identical over 7 bases. Trimming at V came to 1 base and at J to 6 bases, leaving 2 bases not matched to a gene. The CDR3 length is 14 residues. The germline CDR1 and CDR2 sequences are SGHAT and FQDESV (reference sequence).

This clone was detected a few times. The chain is built from TRBV5-1 and TRBJ2-1; D unresolved. CDR1 and CDR2 from the germline V gene are SGHRS and YFSETQ. The CDR3 spans 15 residues. The V end lost 4 bases, the J end lost 7 bases, and 18 bases lay between the germline ends. The CDR3 DNA reads TGCGCCAGCAGCCCCCCGAGCTTAAGAGTGAATGAGCAGTTCTTC. The encoded protein is CASSPPSLRVNEQFF.

This clone was counted once. The genes are TRBV6-1 and TRBJ2-2, with D uncertain. CDR3 length equals 14 residues. Per the germline V gene, CDR1 is MNHNS and CDR2 is SASEGT. V was clipped by 3 bases and J by 6 bases, with 11 bases between them. As DNA, the CDR3 is TGTGCCAGCAGTGATTCACTTTTGGCCGGGGAGCTGTTTTTT. This gives the protein CASSDSLLAGELFF.

The CDR3 nucleotides are TGTGCCAGCAGTTTAGCTGCCGGCTCCTACAATGAGCAGTTCTTC. It specifies CASSLAAGSYNEQFF. J is TRBJ2-1 and V is TRBV27; D is ambiguous. This CDR3 spans 15 amino acids. With 2 bases removed from V and 0 bases from J, the gap between germline ends came to 8 bases. Germline CDR1 MNHEY, CDR2 SMNVEV (reference sequence).

V is TRBV7-9 and J is TRBJ2-5, with 10 nucleotides matching TRBD1. The CDR3 extends over 14 amino acids. Looked up from germline, CDR1 is SEHNR and CDR2 is FQNEAQ (reference sequence). Losses at the gene ends were 5 bases for V and 5 bases for J; bases not matched to a gene: 5. CDR3 bases: TGTGCCAGCAGCAGGGGGACAGGGGTTGAGACCCAGTACTTC. It translates to CASSRGTGVETQYF.

The chain couples TRBV7-4 to TRBJ2-7; TRBD1 matches at 8 bases. The ends lost 2 bases at V and 0 bases at J; junction bases unmatched: 6. This CDR3 region has 16 residues. The V gene's germline CDR1 is SGHVT and CDR2 SQSDAQ. The CDR3: CASSLTQGQGSYEQYF. The CDR3 DNA sequence: TGTGCCAGCAGCTTAACACAAGGACAGGGCTCCTACGAGCAGTACTTC.

The chain is built from TRBV10-3 and TRBJ2-1; 12 bases are a match to TRBD1. V lost 8 bases to trimming and J lost 9 bases; unmatched junction nucleotides: 11. The germline gives CDR1 ENHRY, CDR2 SYGVKD. The CDR3 length is 15 residues. The CDR3 DNA reads TGTGCCATCGGGTACGGGACAGGGGGCGCGGGTGAGCAGTTCTTC. This gives the protein CAIGYGTGGAGEQFF.

This chain links TRBV5-1 with TRBJ2-4; D is perhaps TRBD1 or TRBD2 (5 bases each). The V end was cut by 6 bases, the J end by 4 bases, with 17 bases between. The germline V gene has CDR1 SGHRS and CDR2 YFSETQ. The CDR3 runs 15 residues. DNA for the CDR3: TGCGCCAGCAACCTACCCAGGGACCAAAAAAACATTCAGTACTTC. Amino acids: CASNLPRDQKNIQYF.

The rearrangement joins TRBV7-2 to TRBJ2-1, with TRBD2 identical over 13 bases. The V and J ends lost 5 bases and 2 bases, in that order; junction bases with no gene match: 3. CDR3 length: 16 residues. Germline V gives CDR1 SGHTA, CDR2 FQGNSA. CDR3 DNA sequence: TGTGCCAGCAGCGCCGGACTAGCGGGAGCCTACAATGAGCAGTTCTTC. Translating gives CASSAGLAGAYNEQFF.

The V and J genes are TRBV18 and TRBJ2-1; the D is unclear. CDR1 is KGHSH and CDR2 is LQKENI in the germline V gene. Trimming pared 6 bases from V and 0 bases from J, leaving 12 bases between. The CDR3 has 15 residues. The CDR3 reads CASSPVESSYNEQFF. Here the CDR3 DNA reads TGTGCCAGCTCCCCCGTCGAGAGCTCCTACAATGAGCAGTTCTTC.

The rearrangement uses TRBV19 and TRBJ2-5, with TRBD1 as a possible D gene (6 bases). Trimming stripped 5 bases from V and 4 bases from J, with 17 bases between. This CDR3 has 15 residues. Germline V gives CDR1 LNHDA, CDR2 SQIVND (reference sequence). The CDR3 here is CASSSIQGWGETQYF. The CDR3 nucleotides read TGTGCCAGTAGTTCCATACAGGGTTGGGGAGAGACCCAGTACTTC.

The count of this clone is one. The rearrangement links TRBV6-5 to TRBJ1-1, with TRBD1 matching 8 bases. Germline V CDR1 and CDR2: MNHEY, SVGAGI. The CDR3 covers 15 residues. J was trimmed by 5 bases and V by 2 bases; bases with no gene match: 7. CDR3 DNA: TGTGCCAGCAGTTACACGACAGGGGTAGGAACTGAAGCTTTCTTT. Amino acid sequence: CASSYTTGVGTEAFF.

The chain joins TRBV20-1 to TRBJ2-3; D is unclear. The CDR3 runs 11 residues. The germline V gene encodes CDR1 DFQATT and CDR2 SNEGSKA (reference sequence). Trimming removed 3 bases at V and 5 bases at J, with 6 bases between. The CDR3 nucleotides are TGCAGTGCTAGTTACGGAGATACGCAGTATTTT. As protein: CSASYGDTQYF.

CDR3: CASSKEGEGLGELFF. The CDR3 DNA sequence: TGTGCCAGCAGCAAAGAGGGGGAAGGACTTGGGGAGCTGTTTTTT. The gene calls are TRBV21-1 and TRBJ2-2; the D call of TRBD1 is as the table states it, not checked on the DNA. TRBV21-1 is flagged as a pseudogene. The CDR3 totals 15 residues.

This chain joins TRBV7-2 and TRBJ1-4; unclear D gene. CDR3 size: 13 residues. Per germline, CDR1 SGHTA and CDR2 FQGNSA. V was trimmed by 5 bases and J by 4 bases, leaving 8 bases between them. The CDR3 nucleotides read TGTGCCAGCAGCCAGGATTTTAATGAAAAACTGTTTTTT. The encoded protein is CASSQDFNEKLFF.

In this sample, this clone turned up once. The chain uses TRBV29-1 and TRBJ1-5, with D possibly being TRBD1 (5 bases). This CDR3 is 13 amino acids long. Germline V gene data show CDR1 as SQVTM and CDR2 as ANQGSEA. Trimming took 3 bases from V and 6 from J, leaving 12 bases between them. The CDR3 DNA reads as TGCAGCGTTGAGGGGACCCCCGGTCAGCCCCAGCATTTT. It yields the protein CSVEGTPGQPQHF.

This clone was detected once. V is TRBV5-6 and J is TRBJ2-1, with TRBD1 as a possible D gene (6 bases). CDR1 and CDR2 (germline): SGHDT, YYEEEE. V lost 0 bases and J 7 bases, leaving 11 bases between the germline ends. The CDR3 is made up of 14 amino acids. DNA of the CDR3: TGTGCCAGCAGCTTGGACAGGGTTGGAAATGAGCAGTTCTTC. Amino acids: CASSLDRVGNEQFF.

This clone occurred once. The CDR3 loop is CASSSRRGGANTGELFF. Here the CDR3 DNA reads TGTGCCAGCAGCTCCCGACGGGGGGGCGCGAACACCGGGGAGCTGTTTTTT. The genes are TRBV5-5 and TRBJ2-2; 8 nucleotides align to TRBD2. Germline values: CDR1 SGHKS, CDR2 YYEKEE (reference sequence). J was trimmed by 0 bases and V by 3 bases; bases with no gene match: 7. The CDR3 consists of 17 residues.

Turning to this clone: This specimen includes other DNA sequences encoding the same CDR3. The CDR3 spells CAWREEGGGLIYGYTF. As DNA, the CDR3 is TGTGCCTGGAGAGAAGAAGGGGGGGGCTTGATCTATGGCTACACCTTC. The rearrangement joins TRBV30 to TRBJ1-2; D may be TRBD1 (6 bases). The CDR3 extends over 16 amino acids. V was trimmed by 3 bases and J by 4 bases, leaving 21 bases between them. Germline V gives CDR1 GTSNPN, CDR2 SVGIG (reference sequence).

The V call is TRBV6-5, the J call TRBJ1-1, with TRBD1 matching 8 bases. Germline assignment: CDR1 MNHEY and CDR2 SVGAGI. Trimming at V came to 6 bases and at J to 1 base, leaving 7 bases not matched to a gene. The CDR3 has 15 residues. The CDR3 loop is CASSRDRPGNTEAFF. DNA for the CDR3: TGTGCCAGCAGCCGGGACAGGCCAGGGAACACTGAAGCTTTCTTT.

This clone was detected only once. This rearrangement joins TRBV24-1 to TRBJ2-3; 9 bases match TRBD2. CDR3 length: 15 amino acids. Germline V gene sequence: CDR1 KGHDR, CDR2 SFDVKD. The junction had 8 bases not matched to a gene; V was cut back by 9 bases and J by 2 bases. This chain's CDR3 is CATGATSGTTDTQYF. The CDR3 nucleotides read TGTGCCACCGGGGCGACTAGCGGCACCACAGATACGCAGTATTTT.

The chain combines TRBV28 with TRBJ1-2; a possible D gene is TRBD1 (5 bases). Germline CDR1 reads MDHEN; CDR2 reads SYDVKM. The CDR3 contains 11 residues. The V end was cut by 5 bases, the J end by 7 bases, with 8 bases between. CDR3 coding DNA: TGTGCCAGCAGTATAAGGGGTGGCTACACCTTC. It translates to CASSIRGGYTF.